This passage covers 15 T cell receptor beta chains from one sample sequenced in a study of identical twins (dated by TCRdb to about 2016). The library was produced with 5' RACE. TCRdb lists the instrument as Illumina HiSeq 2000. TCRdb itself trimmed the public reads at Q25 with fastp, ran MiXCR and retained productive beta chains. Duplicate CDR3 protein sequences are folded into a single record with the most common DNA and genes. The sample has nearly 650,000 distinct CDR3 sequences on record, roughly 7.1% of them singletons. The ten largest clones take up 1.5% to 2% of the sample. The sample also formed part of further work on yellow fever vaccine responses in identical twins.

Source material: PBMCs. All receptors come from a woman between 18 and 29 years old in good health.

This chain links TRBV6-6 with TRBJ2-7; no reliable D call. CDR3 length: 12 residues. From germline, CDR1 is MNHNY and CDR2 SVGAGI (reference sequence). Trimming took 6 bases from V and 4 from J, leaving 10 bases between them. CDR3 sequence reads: CASRDGTYEQYV. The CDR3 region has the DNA TGTGCCAGCAGGGATGGAACTTACGAGCAGTACGTC.

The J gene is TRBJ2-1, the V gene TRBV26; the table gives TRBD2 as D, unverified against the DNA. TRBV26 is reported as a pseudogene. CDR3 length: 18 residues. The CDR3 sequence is CTSSTALAGGPVRNEQFF. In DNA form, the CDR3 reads TGTACCAGCAGTACCGCACTAGCGGGGGGGCCGGTGAGGAATGAGCAGTTCTTC.

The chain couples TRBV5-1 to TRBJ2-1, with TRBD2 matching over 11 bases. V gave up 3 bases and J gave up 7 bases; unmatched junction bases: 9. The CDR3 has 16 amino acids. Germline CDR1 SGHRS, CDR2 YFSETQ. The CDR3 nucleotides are TGCGCCAGCAGCTGGGATAGCGGGAGGGCCTTAAATGAGCAGTTCTTC. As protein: CASSWDSGRALNEQFF.

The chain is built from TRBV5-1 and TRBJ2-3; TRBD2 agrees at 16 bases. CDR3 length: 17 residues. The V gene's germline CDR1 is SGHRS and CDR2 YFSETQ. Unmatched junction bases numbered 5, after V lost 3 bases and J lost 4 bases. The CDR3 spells CASSWGTSGRAADTQYF. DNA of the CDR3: TGCGCCAGCAGCTGGGGGACTAGCGGGAGGGCCGCAGATACGCAGTATTTT.

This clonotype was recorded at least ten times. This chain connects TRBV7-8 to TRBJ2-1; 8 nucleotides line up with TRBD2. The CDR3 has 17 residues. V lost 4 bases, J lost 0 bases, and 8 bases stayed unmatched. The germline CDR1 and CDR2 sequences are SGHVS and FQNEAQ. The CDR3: CASSSWTSTSSYNEQFF. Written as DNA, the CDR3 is TGTGCCAGCAGCTCTTGGACTAGCACCAGCTCCTACAATGAGCAGTTCTTC.

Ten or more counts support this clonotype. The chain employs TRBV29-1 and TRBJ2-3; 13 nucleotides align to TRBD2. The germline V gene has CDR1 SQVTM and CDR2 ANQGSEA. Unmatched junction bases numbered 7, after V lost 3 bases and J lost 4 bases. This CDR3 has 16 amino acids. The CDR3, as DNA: TGCAGCGTTGATGGGACTAGCGGGAATGTTGCAGATACGCAGTATTTT. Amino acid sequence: CSVDGTSGNVADTQYF.

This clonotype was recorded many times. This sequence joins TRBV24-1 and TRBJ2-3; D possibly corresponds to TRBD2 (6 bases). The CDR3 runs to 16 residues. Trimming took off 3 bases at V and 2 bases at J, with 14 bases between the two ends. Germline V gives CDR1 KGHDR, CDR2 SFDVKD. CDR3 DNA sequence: TGTGCCACCAGTGATACCCTTAGCGGATCCACAGATACGCAGTATTTT. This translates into CATSDTLSGSTDTQYF.

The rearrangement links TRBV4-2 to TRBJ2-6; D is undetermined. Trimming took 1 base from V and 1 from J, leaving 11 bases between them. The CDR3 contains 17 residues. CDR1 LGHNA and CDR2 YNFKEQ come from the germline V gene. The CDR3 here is CASSQAAVRSGANVLTF. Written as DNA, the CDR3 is TGTGCCAGCAGCCAAGCGGCGGTGCGGTCTGGGGCCAACGTCCTGACTTTC.

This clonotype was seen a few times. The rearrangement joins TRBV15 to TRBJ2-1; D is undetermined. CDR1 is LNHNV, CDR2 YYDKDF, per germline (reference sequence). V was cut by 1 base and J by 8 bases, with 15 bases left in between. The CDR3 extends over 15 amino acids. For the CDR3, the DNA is TGTGCCACCAGCAGAGTACCAGCTATTGAGTATGAGCAGTTCTTC. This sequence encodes CATSRVPAIEYEQFF.

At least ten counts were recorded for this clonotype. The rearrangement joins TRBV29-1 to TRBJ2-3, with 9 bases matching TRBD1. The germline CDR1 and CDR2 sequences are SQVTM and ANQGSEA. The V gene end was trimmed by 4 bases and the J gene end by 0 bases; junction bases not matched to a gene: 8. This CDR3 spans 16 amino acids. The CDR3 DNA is TGCAGCGTTGGGGGACAGGGAGAATTCAGCACAGATACGCAGTATTTT. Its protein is CSVGGQGEFSTDTQYF.

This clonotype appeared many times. The CDR3 is CSAAPSGPSYEQYF. The CDR3, as DNA: TGCAGTGCCGCGCCTAGCGGCCCCTCCTACGAGCAGTACTTC. The genes are TRBV20-1 and TRBJ2-7; 7 nucleotides align to TRBD2. Germline CDR1 and CDR2: DFQATT and SNEGSKA (reference sequence). CDR3 size: 14 residues. J was trimmed by 0 bases and V by 6 bases; bases with no gene match: 8.

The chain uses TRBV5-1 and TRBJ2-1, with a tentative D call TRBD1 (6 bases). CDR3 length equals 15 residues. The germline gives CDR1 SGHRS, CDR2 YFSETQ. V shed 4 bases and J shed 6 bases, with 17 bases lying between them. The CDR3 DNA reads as TGCGCCAGCAGCACGCGGACAGCGCATGGCAATGAGCAGTTCTTC. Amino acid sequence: CASSTRTAHGNEQFF.

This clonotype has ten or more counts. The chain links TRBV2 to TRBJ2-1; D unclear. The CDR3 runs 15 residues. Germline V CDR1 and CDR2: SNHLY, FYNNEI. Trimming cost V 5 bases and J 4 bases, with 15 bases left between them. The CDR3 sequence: CASSFGIPPYNEQFF. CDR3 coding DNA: TGTGCCAGCAGTTTTGGGATCCCACCGTACAATGAGCAGTTCTTC.

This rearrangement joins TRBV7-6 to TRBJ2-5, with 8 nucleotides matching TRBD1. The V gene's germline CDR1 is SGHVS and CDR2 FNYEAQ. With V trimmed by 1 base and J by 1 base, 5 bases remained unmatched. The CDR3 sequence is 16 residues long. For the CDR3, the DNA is TGTGCCAGCAGCTTAGGGCCAGGGGGCGGCCAAGAGACCCAGTACTTC. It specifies CASSLGPGGGQETQYF.

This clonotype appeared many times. CDR3 in amino acids: CASSKYEQYF. CDR3 nucleotides: TGTGCCAGCAGCAAATACGAGCAGTACTTC. The V gene is TRBV28, the J gene TRBJ2-7; D is uncertain. V was shortened by 6 bases and J by 4 bases, with 4 bases between the two germline ends. This CDR3 contains 10 residues. Germline assignment: CDR1 MDHEN and CDR2 SYDVKM.